The source of this T cell receptor (beta chain) is a study of blood T cells in healthy people across ages. A second PCR of about 7 to 12 cycles used a sample-barcoded 5' primer and a J-beta primer mix. TCRdb re-called the 5' RACE reads through MiXCR, storing one row per CDR3 protein. The sample shows 760,000 or so distinct CDR3 sequences, 20% to 30% of them seen only once. There are 15 residues in the CDR3. J lost 2 bases, V lost 5 bases, and 7 bases had no gene match. Germline V gives CDR1 SNHLY, CDR2 FYNNEI. The same specimen was also included in a second study, on T cells of mothers and their children.

Input material: blood. The chain couples TRBV2 to TRBJ2-5; 8 nucleotides match TRBD1. This sequence was found in a boy aged 5-17 years in good health. CDR3 amino acids: CASSTNRGRQETQYF. Written as DNA, the CDR3 is TGTGCCAGCAGTACCAACAGGGGGAGGCAAGAGACCCAGTACTTC.